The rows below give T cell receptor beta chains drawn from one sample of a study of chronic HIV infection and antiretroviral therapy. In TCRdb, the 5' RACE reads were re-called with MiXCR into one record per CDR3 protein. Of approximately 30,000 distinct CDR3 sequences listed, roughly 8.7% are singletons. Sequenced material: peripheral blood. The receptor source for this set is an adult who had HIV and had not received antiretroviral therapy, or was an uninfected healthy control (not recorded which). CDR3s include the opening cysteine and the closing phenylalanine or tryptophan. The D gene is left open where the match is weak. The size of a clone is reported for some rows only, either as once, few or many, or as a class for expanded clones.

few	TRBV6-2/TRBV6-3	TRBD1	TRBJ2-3	TGTGCCAGCAGTTGGGCCTGGACAGGGGGCTCACCTGGTAGAGATACGCAGTATTTT	CASSWAWTGGSPGRDTQYF
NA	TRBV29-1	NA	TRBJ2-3	TGCAGCGTAGCCCCTGGGGGGCAGTATTTT	CSVAPGGQYF
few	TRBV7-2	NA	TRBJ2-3	TGTGCCAGCAGCCCTGGACCCACAGATACGCAGTATTTT	CASSPGPTDTQYF
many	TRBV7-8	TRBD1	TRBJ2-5	TGTGCCAGCATCCTCAGCTGGGACAGACAAGAGACCCAGTACTTC	CASILSWDRQETQYF
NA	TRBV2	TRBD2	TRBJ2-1	TGTGCCCCCTTCATGGAGCGGGGGGGCAGATTCTTC	CAPFMERGGRFF
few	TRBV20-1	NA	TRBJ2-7	TGCAGTGCCTCCCAAGGTTACGAGCAGTACTTC	CSASQGYEQYF
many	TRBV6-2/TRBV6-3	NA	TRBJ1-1	TGTGCCAGCAGTCAGGGGTTGGAATCGACTGAAGCTTTCTTT	CASSQGLESTEAFF
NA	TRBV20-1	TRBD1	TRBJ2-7	TGCAGTGCTGGACAGGGGCATGACTACGAGCAGTACTTC	CSAGQGHDYEQYF
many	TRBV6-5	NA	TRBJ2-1	TGTGCCAGCAGCCCGACCGGTAATGAGCAGTTCTTC	CASSPTGNEQFF
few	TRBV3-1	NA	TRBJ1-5	TGTGCCAGCAGCCAAGGCAGGGCTAGCAATCAGCCCCAGCATTTT	CASSQGRASNQPQHF
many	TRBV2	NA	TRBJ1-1	TGTGCCAGCGAAGTCACTGAAGCTTTCTTT	CASEVTEAFF
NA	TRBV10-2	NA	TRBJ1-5	TGCGCCAGCAGTGTAATGGGGGGCACTCAGCCCCAGCATTTT	CASSVMGGTQPQHF
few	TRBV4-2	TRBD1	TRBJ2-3	TGTGCCAGCAGCCAGATTACAGGGGATTCCACAGATACGCAGTATTTT	CASSQITGDSTDTQYF
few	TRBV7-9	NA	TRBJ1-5	TGTGCCAGCAGCTTAAACGGGGGCACTGAACTAGGGTTT	CASSLNGGTELGF
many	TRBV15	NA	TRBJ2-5	TGTGCCACCAGCGGATGGACCACCCAAGAGACCCAGTACTTC	CATSGWTTQETQYF
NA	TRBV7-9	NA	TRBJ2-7	TGTGCCAGCAGCCCCAGCCGCTCCTACGAGCAGTACTTC	CASSPSRSYEQYF
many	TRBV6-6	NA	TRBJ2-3	TGTGCCAGCAGGGAGGGCACAGATACGCAGTATTTT	CASREGTDTQYF
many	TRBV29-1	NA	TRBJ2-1	TGCAGCGTTGAGCGGGACTCCTCCTACAATGAGCAGTTCTTC	CSVERDSSYNEQFF
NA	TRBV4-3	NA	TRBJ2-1	TGCGCCAGCAGCCAAGGACTTTACAATGAGCAGTTCTTC	CASSQGLYNEQFF
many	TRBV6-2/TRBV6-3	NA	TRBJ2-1	TGTGCCAGCAGTTACGCGACTGCGCAGTTCTTC	CASSYATAQFF
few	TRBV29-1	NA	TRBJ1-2	TGCAGCGTTGTCCCGGAGACCTCTAACTATGGCTACACCTTC	CSVVPETSNYGYTF
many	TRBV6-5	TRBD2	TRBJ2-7	TGTGCCAGCAGTTACCTAGCGGGAGGACCCAGGGAGCAGTACTTC	CASSYLAGGPREQYF
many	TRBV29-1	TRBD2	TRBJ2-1	TGCAGCGTTGAAGAGGGACTAGCGGGAGTCGATGAGCAGTTCTTC	CSVEEGLAGVDEQFF
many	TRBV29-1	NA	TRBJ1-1	TGCAGCGTCCATCCGCGGGGGAAAGGGACTGAAGCTTTCTTT	CSVHPRGKGTEAFF
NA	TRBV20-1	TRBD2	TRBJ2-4	TGCAGTGCTAGAGATATCGCTAGCGGGGACAAAAACATTCAGTACTTC	CSARDIASGDKNIQYF
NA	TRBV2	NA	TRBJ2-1	TGTGCCAGCGGTGGGGGCAGTAGCTCCTACAATGAGCAGTTCTTC	CASGGGSSSYNEQFF
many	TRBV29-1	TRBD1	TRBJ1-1	TGCAGCGTCCGGGACAGGGAGAGAACTGAAGCTTTCTTT	CSVRDRERTEAFF
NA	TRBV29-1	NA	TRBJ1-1	TGCAGCGCTGTGGGGCAGGGAGGAACTGAAGCTTTCTTT	CSAVGQGGTEAFF
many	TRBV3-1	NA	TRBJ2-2	TGTGCCAGCAGCCCCGAGAGCCCCACCGAAGGACCCTTCACCGGGGAGCTGTTTTTT	CASSPESPTEGPFTGELFF
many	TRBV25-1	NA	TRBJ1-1	TGTGCCAGCATCGGAGCTGAAGCTTTCTTT	CASIGAEAFF
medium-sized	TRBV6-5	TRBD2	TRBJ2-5	TGTGCCAGCAGTTACCTAGGGACTAACCAAGAGACCCAGTACTTC	CASSYLGTNQETQYF
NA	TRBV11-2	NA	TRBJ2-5	TGTGCCAGCAGCCCAGCCCGGGGGTCCCAAGAGACCCAGTACTTC	CASSPARGSQETQYF
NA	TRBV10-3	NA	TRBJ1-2	TGTGCCATCAGTGAGTCGTCCCATGGCTACACCTTC	CAISESSHGYTF
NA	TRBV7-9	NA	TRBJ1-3	TGTGCCAGCAGCTTAGCGCGGGTCTCTGGAAACACCATATATTTT	CASSLARVSGNTIYF
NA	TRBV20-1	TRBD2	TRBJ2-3	TGCAGTGCACAGCGGGAGGGACCAGATACGCAGTATTTT	CSAQREGPDTQYF
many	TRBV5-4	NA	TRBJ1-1	TGTGCCAGCAGCTTGGGCAGGGGTTTGGTGATGAACACTGAAGCTTTCTTT	CASSLGRGLVMNTEAFF
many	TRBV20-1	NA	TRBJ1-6	TGCAGTGCCCTTTCCCTCGTTAGGGGCATTGATTCACCCCTCCACTTT	CSALSLVRGIDSPLHF
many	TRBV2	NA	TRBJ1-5	TGTGCCAGCAGTGAAGACAGACATAGCAATCAGCCCCAGCATTTT	CASSEDRHSNQPQHF
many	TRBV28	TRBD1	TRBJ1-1	TGTGCCAGCACCGGGGACAGAGGTAAACCTGAAGCTTTCTTT	CASTGDRGKPEAFF
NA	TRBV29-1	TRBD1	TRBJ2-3	TGCAGCGTTACAGGGGGCATGGATCCGACAGATACGCAGTATTTT	CSVTGGMDPTDTQYF
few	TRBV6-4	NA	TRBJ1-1	TGTGCCAGCAGGCTCAGGGGTGGTGAAGCTTTCTTT	CASRLRGGEAFF
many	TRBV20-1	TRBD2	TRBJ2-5	TGCAGTGCTGGTCGAACTAGCGGGGGGACTCAAGAGACCCAGTACTTC	CSAGRTSGGTQETQYF
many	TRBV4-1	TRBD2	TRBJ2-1	TGCGCCAGCAGCCAATTCTTCACTAGCGGGATAAGCAATGAGCAGTTCTTC	CASSQFFTSGISNEQFF
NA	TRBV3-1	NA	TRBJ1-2	TGTGCCAGCAGCCAATCCCTAACTGGCTACACCTTC	CASSQSLTGYTF
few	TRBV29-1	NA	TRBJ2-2	TGCAGCGTGGTGACTGTGGCGAACACCGGGGAGCTGTTTTTT	CSVVTVANTGELFF
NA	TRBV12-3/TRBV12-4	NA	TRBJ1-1	TGTGCCAGCACCGCCTTCTCGGTAAACACTGAAGCTTTCTTT	CASTAFSVNTEAFF
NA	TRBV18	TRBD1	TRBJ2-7	TGTGCCAGCTCACACCCGACAGGGGGCTACGAGCAGTACTTC	CASSHPTGGYEQYF
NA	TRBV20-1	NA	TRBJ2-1	TGCAGCGGGCGGCAAAGCTCCTACAATGAGCAGTTCTTC	CSGRQSSYNEQFF